This T cell receptor beta chain comes out of a study of CD8 T cells in Susac syndrome. After extraction with the RNeasy kit, roughly 0.5 to 1 ug of the RNA was reverse transcribed using random hexamers. The method of amplification for TCR beta CDR3 was immunoSEQ multiplex PCR, covering 54 Vbeta and 13 Jbeta. TCRdb independently ran MiXCR on the immunoSEQ multiplex PCR reads; one entry per CDR3 protein. The sample yields 150,000 to 200,000 distinct CDR3 sequences, around 96% seen once. Whole-study findings and limits: The study's TCR sequencing and HLA analysis covered a relatively small number of individuals, and the study acknowledged this.

CDR3 length equals 14 residues. The junction had 9 bases not matched to a gene; V was cut back by 2 bases and J by 7 bases. Germline loops: CDR1 DFQATT, CDR2 SNEGSKA (reference sequence). To note about this clonotype: Its antigen is not known.

Sequencing of TCR beta covered CD8+ and CD4+ T cells obtained from blood. Negative isolation yielded the CD8+ and CD4+ T cells, while FACS enriched the TEMRA cells. Sequencing input: CD4+ T cells from PBMCs. The source is a human donor in good health. V is TRBV20-1 and J is TRBJ2-5, with 8 bases fitting TRBD2. This CDR3 reads CSARWGAGAGTQYF. For the CDR3, the DNA is TGCAGTGCTAGATGGGGAGCGGGGGCGGGGACCCAGTACTTC.